These 6 T cell receptor beta chains came from one sample sequenced in a study of blood T cell repertoires in COVID-19. Profiled with immunoSEQ multiplex PCR; TCRdb holds only in-frame clones, not every one. The table includes some 250,000 clones, 88% detected once. The sample comprised peripheral blood. The receptors here all came from a human donor in a cohort sampled during active COVID-19.

Only one count was recorded for this clone. CDR3: CASSLIYEQYF. In DNA form, the CDR3 reads TGTGCCAGCAGTCTTATCTACGAGCAGTACTTC. This sequence joins TRBV6-5 and TRBJ2-7, with D unresolved. V shed 5 bases and J shed 3 bases, with 5 bases lying between them. Germline CDR1 is MNHEY and CDR2 is SVGAGI. The CDR3 runs to 11 residues.

This clone came up once. The chain links TRBV6-5 to TRBJ2-5; 9 nucleotides align to TRBD2. The V segment lost 9 bases and the J segment 3 bases; nucleotides outside the gene matches: 11. Looked up from germline, CDR1 is MNHEY and CDR2 is SVGAGI. CDR3 length equals 15 residues. CDR3 in DNA: TGTGCCAGTCCGACCACGCCTAGCGGGGAAGAGACCCAGTACTTC. Translating it yields CASPTTPSGEETQYF.

This chain joins TRBV7-2 and TRBJ2-7; tentative D call: TRBD1 (5 bases). The V gene's germline CDR1 is SGHTA and CDR2 FQGNSA. This CDR3 region has 14 residues. Trimming took off 1 base at V and 3 bases at J, with 10 bases between the two ends. The CDR3 loop is CASSLGNTGYEQYF. The CDR3 region has the DNA TGTGCCAGCAGCTTAGGGAATACAGGCTACGAGCAGTACTTC.

This clone appeared once. The chain combines TRBV4-3 with TRBJ2-3; possibly TRBD2 for D (5 bases). The CDR3 extends over 15 amino acids. CDR1 is LGHNA and CDR2 is YSLEER in the germline V gene. Trimming stripped 1 base from V and 1 base from J, with 9 bases between. The CDR3 nucleotides read TGCGCCAGCAGCCAAGCGGGGTTCGGCACAGATACGCAGTATTTT. It codes for CASSQAGFGTDTQYF.

J is TRBJ2-1 and V is TRBV5-1; TRBD2 is a possible D gene (6 bases). The V end was cut by 5 bases, the J end by 9 bases, with 18 bases between. Germline V gene data show CDR1 as SGHRS and CDR2 as YFSETQ. The CDR3 totals 14 residues. CDR3 sequence reads: CASRLVREASEQFF. The CDR3 nucleotides read TGCGCCAGCAGATTAGTCAGGGAGGCAAGTGAGCAGTTCTTC.

The table lists this clone with a few counts. The chain has TRBV5-1 and TRBJ1-2, with D possibly being TRBD1 (6 bases). Per germline, CDR1 SGHRS and CDR2 YFSETQ. The CDR3 loop spans 18 amino acids. The V and J ends lost 3 bases and 5 bases respectively, with 26 bases between them. CDR3: CASSSASSLRQDRYGYTF. The CDR3 DNA sequence: TGCGCCAGCAGCTCGGCCAGCTCCCTCAGACAGGACCGTTATGGCTACACCTTC.